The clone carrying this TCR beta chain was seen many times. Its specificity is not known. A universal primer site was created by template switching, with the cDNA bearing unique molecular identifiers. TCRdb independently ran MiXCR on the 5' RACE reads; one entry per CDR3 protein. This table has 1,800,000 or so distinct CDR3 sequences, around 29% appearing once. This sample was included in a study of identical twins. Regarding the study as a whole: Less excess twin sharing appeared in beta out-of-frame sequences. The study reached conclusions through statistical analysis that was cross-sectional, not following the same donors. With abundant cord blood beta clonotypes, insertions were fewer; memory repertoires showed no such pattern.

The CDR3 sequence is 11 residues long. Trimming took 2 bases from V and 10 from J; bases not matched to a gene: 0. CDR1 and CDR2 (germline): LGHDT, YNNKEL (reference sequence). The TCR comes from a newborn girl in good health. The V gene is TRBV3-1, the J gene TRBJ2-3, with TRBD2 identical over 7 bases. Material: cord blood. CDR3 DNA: TGTGCCAGCAGCCAAAGCGGGGCGCAGTATTTT. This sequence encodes CASSQSGAQYF.